The clone carrying this TCR beta chain was recorded at least ten times. From the 5' RACE reads, TCRdb called clonotypes with MiXCR, one entry per CDR3 protein. The sample includes roughly 40,000 distinct CDR3 sequences, approximately 17% of them seen just once. The material sequenced was naive CD4+ T cells sorted from a lymph node. Specified subset: naive CD4+ T cells, CD4+CD45RA+CD25-. The clonotype was recovered from a female donor with breast cancer.

The CDR3: CASSLRSGETQYF. In DNA form, the CDR3 reads TGCGCCAGCAGCTTGAGGTCGGGAGAGACCCAGTACTTC. The chain uses TRBV5-1 and TRBJ2-5; no firm D call. Germline V gives CDR1 SGHRS, CDR2 YFSETQ. V was clipped by 1 base and J by 4 bases, with 8 bases between them. The CDR3 covers 13 residues.